One sample yielded the 17 T cell receptor beta chains listed below, sequenced in a study of blood T cells in healthy people across ages. Primers used in a second PCR of about 6 to 12 cycles were a sample-barcoded 5' primer and a J-beta primer mix. One entry per CDR3 protein results from TCRdb running MiXCR on the 5' RACE reads. The sample lists around 500,000 distinct CDR3 sequences, about 26% seen once, with about 3.3% in the top ten. This same sample was also taken into another study, of T cells of mothers and their children.

Specimen: blood. The receptors originated from a boy between 2 and 10 years old in good health.

This chain uses TRBV4-1 with TRBJ1-2; TRBD1 is a possible D gene (6 bases). This CDR3 comprises 19 residues. The V gene's germline CDR1 is MGHRA and CDR2 YSYEKL. Trimming shortened V by 0 bases and J by 4 bases, and 24 bases separated the two germline ends. As DNA, the CDR3 is TGCGCCAGCAGCCAAGAAGGGTTCATATCAGGGGAGAGGAGCTATGGCTACACCTTC. Protein product: CASSQEGFISGERSYGYTF.

The V call is TRBV7-9, the J call TRBJ2-5; D remains unclear. Germline assignment: CDR1 SEHNR and CDR2 FQNEAQ (reference sequence). The CDR3 is 14 residues long. Trimming shortened V by 1 base and J by 5 bases, and 11 bases separated the two germline ends. CDR3 sequence reads: CASSLVLGIETQYF. The CDR3 nucleotides are TGTGCCAGCAGCTTAGTTCTGGGGATCGAGACCCAGTACTTC.

This clonotype has more than one count but fewer than ten. An end of the junction differs from the germline gene, which may be a read error. This sequence joins TRBV7-9 and TRBJ2-5; 10 bases map to TRBD2. The J call may be faulty, since TRBJ2-1 better matches the DNA end. This CDR3 is 13 amino acids long. Germline loops: CDR1 SEHNR, CDR2 FQNEAQ (reference sequence). The CDR3 DNA is TGTGCCAGCACCTTAGCGGGGGGTAAGGAGCAGTTCTTC. Its protein is CASTLAGGKEQFF.

The chain combines TRBV12-3 or TRBV12-4 with TRBJ2-5; the D gene is possibly TRBD2 (5 bases). V dropped 5 bases and J dropped 5 bases, with 12 bases sitting between them. This CDR3 comprises 13 residues. The CDR3 DNA sequence: TGTGCCAGCAGTACCCGAACTAGTGAGACCCAGTACTTC. Protein: CASSTRTSETQYF.

DNA for the CDR3: TGTGCCACCAGCAGTGTGGTTACGAACACCGGGGAGCTGTTTTTT. This encodes CATSSVVTNTGELFF. The chain employs TRBV15 and TRBJ2-2; no reliable D call. This CDR3 has 15 residues. V lost 3 bases and J lost 0, with 8 bases in between. The germline V gene has CDR1 LNHNV and CDR2 YYDKDF (reference sequence).

This clonotype was found a few times. V gene TRBV15 combines with J gene TRBJ2-2; D remains unclear. The V end lost 0 bases, the J end lost 3 bases, and 11 bases lay between the germline ends. Germline V CDR1 and CDR2: LNHNV, YYDKDF (reference sequence). The CDR3 has 16 residues. CDR3 nucleotide sequence: TGTGCCACCAGCAGAGATTACCTAAAGGACACCGGGGAGCTGTTTTTT. Protein sequence: CATSRDYLKDTGELFF. The complete variable domain, with remaining parts taken from reference TRBV15 and TRBJ2-2, reads DAMVIQNPRYQVTQFGKPVTLSCSQTLNHNVMYWYQQKSSQAPKLLFHYYDKDFNNEADTPDNFQSRRPNTSFCFLDIRSPGLGDTAMYLCATSRDYLKDTGELFFGEGSRLTVL.

This clonotype has more than one count but fewer than ten. The chain employs TRBV10-3 and TRBJ1-5; 7 bases are a match to TRBD1. The CDR3 sequence is 14 residues long. Per the germline V gene, CDR1 is ENHRY and CDR2 is SYGVKD. V dropped 5 bases and J dropped 4; count of bases not matched to a gene: 5. This chain's CDR3 is CAISRDSQNQPQHF. The DNA for the CDR3 is TGTGCCATCAGTAGGGACAGCCAGAATCAGCCCCAGCATTTT.

V gene TRBV3-1 combines with J gene TRBJ2-1; the match to TRBD1 covers 8 bases. The length of the CDR3 is 18 residues. V lost 8 bases and J lost 0; bases outside the gene matches: 15. Per germline, CDR1 LGHDT and CDR2 YNNKEL (reference sequence). The CDR3 region is CASRRGGSGQGSYNEQFF. In DNA form, the CDR3 reads TGTGCCAGCCGCCGCGGAGGAAGCGGACAGGGCTCCTACAATGAGCAGTTCTTC.

This clonotype has a handful of counts. The chain links TRBV7-9 to TRBJ1-2, with 9 bases lining up with TRBD1. Germline lookup yields CDR1 SEHNR and CDR2 FQNEAQ (reference sequence). The CDR3 is made up of 14 amino acids. The junction had 3 bases not matched to a gene; V was cut back by 5 bases and J by 2 bases. CDR3 DNA sequence: TGTGCCAGCAGCCAAGGGACAGGGAACTATGGCTACACCTTC. Translating gives CASSQGTGNYGYTF.

Concerning this clonotype: At one of its ends the junction is not consistent with the germline gene, which may arise from a read error. The CDR3 sequence is CSVEDLRAGANVLTF. In DNA, the CDR3 is TGTAGCGTTGAAGATCTAAGGGCAGGGGCCAACGTCCTGACTTTC. The V call is TRBV29-1, the J call TRBJ2-6, with D possibly matching TRBD2 (5 bases). Germline lookup yields CDR1 SQVTM and CDR2 ANQGSEA. CDR3 length: 15 residues.

The V call is TRBV7-8, the J call TRBJ2-2; 7 nucleotides align to TRBD1. The CDR3 consists of 17 residues. The V segment lost 3 bases and the J segment 2 bases; nucleotides outside the gene matches: 9. From germline, CDR1 is SGHVS and CDR2 FQNEAQ. The CDR3 DNA reads TGTGCCAGCAGCTTCCCCCGTGGGACAGTAAACACCGGGGAGCTGTTTTTT. Translated, it gives CASSFPRGTVNTGELFF.

The rearrangement uses TRBV20-1 and TRBJ2-7, with 12 bases fitting TRBD1. The CDR3 is 15 amino acids. Trimming cost V 1 base and J 4 bases; bases outside gene matches: 5. Germline CDR1 reads DFQATT; CDR2 reads SNEGSKA (reference sequence). CDR3 loop: CSARVGTGGWYEQYF. CDR3 nucleotides: TGCAGTGCTAGAGTGGGGACAGGGGGCTGGTACGAGCAGTACTTC.

This chain joins TRBV5-1 and TRBJ2-5; D may be TRBD1 or TRBD2 (5 bases each). Germline-derived CDR1 and CDR2 are SGHRS and YFSETQ. The CDR3 runs 12 residues. Deletions cut 0 bases from V and 11 bases from J, with 11 bases between. In DNA, the CDR3 is TGCGCCAGCAGCTTGGAGGGACCCCAGCAGTACTTC. It yields the protein CASSLEGPQQYF.

This clonotype was seen more than once but under ten times. The rearrangement uses TRBV9 and TRBJ2-2, with D perhaps matching TRBD1 (5 bases). V was pared by 0 bases and J by 7 bases, with 19 bases between. There are 17 residues in the CDR3. The germline gives CDR1 SGDLS, CDR2 YYNGEE. The CDR3: CASSVANWGERGGELFF. CDR3 coding DNA: TGTGCCAGCAGCGTAGCTAATTGGGGCGAAAGAGGCGGGGAGCTGTTTTTT. The whole variable domain, remainder taken from reference TRBV9 and TRBJ2-2, is DSGVTQTPKHLITATGQRVTLRCSPRSGDLSVYWYQQSLDQGLQFLIQYYNGEERAKGNILERFSAQQFPDLHSELNLSSLELGDSALYFCASSVANWGERGGELFFGEGSRLTVL.

The chain uses TRBV7-2 and TRBJ1-2; TRBD1 is a possible D gene (6 bases). Trimming left V 1 base short and J 7 bases short, with 13 bases between. This CDR3 has 14 amino acids. Germline V lookup: CDR1 SGHTA, CDR2 FQGNSA. The CDR3 DNA reads TGTGCCAGCAGCTTAGACTACAGGGTAACTGGCTACACCTTC. Translating gives CASSLDYRVTGYTF. Looking up the rest from reference TRBV7-2 and TRBJ1-2 gives the full variable domain: GAGVSQSPSNKVTEKGKDVELRCDPISGHTALYWYRQSLGQGLEFLIYFQGNSAPDKSGLPSDRFSAERTGGSVSTLTIQRTQQEDSAVYLCASSLDYRVTGYTFGSGTRLTVV.

This clonotype was seen just once. The J gene is TRBJ2-7, the V gene TRBV5-5, with D possibly being TRBD1 or TRBD2 (6 bases each). V lost 4 bases, J lost 4 bases, and 15 bases lay in between. In germline, CDR1 is SGHKS, CDR2 YYEKEE (reference sequence). CDR3 size: 14 residues. The DNA for the CDR3 is TGTGCCAGCAGCGCCGTAGGAGGGGGATACGAGCAGTACTTC. Encoded protein: CASSAVGGGYEQYF.

The rearrangement links TRBV20-1 to TRBJ2-5; 8 bases match TRBD2. The CDR3 runs to 15 residues. V lost 2 bases, J lost 2 bases, and 7 bases stayed unmatched. In germline, CDR1 is DFQATT, CDR2 SNEGSKA (reference sequence). The CDR3 nucleotides are TGCAGTGCTAGATGGTTAGCGGGGCGGCAAGAGACCCAGTACTTC. Its protein product is CSARWLAGRQETQYF.